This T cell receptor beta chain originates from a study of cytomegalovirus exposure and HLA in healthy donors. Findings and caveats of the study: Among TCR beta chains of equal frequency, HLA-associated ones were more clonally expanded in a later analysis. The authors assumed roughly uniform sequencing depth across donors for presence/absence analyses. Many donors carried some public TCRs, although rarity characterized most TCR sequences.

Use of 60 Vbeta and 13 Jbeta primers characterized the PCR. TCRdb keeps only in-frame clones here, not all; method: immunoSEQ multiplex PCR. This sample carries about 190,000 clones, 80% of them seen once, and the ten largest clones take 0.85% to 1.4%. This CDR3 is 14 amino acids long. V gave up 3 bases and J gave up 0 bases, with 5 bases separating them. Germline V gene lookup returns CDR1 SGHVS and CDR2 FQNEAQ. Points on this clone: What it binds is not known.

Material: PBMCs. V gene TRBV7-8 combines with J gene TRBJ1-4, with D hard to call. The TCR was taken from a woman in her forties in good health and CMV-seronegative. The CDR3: CASSFQTTNEKLFF. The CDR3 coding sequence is TGTGCCAGCAGCTTTCAAACAACTAATGAAAAACTGTTTTTT.